The 23 T cell receptor beta chains below were found in one sample sequenced in a study of cytomegalovirus exposure and HLA in healthy donors. Primers for the PCR totalled 60 Vbeta and 13 Jbeta. Assay used: immunoSEQ multiplex PCR; TCRdb lists only in-frame clones, some missing. The sample comprises about 180,000 clones, around 77% of which are singletons, and approximately 2.5% rests with the top ten. The source material was PBMCs. The receptor set was obtained from a man aged 55 to 69 in good health and CMV-seronegative.

In this sample, this clone turned up a few times. V is TRBV9 and J is TRBJ2-2; the D gene is possibly TRBD1 (6 bases). Germline V gives CDR1 SGDLS, CDR2 YYNGEE. CDR3 length equals 16 residues. The V gene lost 0 bases and the J gene lost 4 bases, with 13 bases spanning the gap. CDR3 nucleotide sequence: TGTGCCAGCAGCGTAGGGAGTACAGGGAGCACCGGGGAGCTGTTTTTT. Protein product: CASSVGSTGSTGELFF. The full variable domain, with the rest looked up from reference TRBV9 and TRBJ2-2, is DSGVTQTPKHLITATGQRVTLRCSPRSGDLSVYWYQQSLDQGLQFLIQYYNGEERAKGNILERFSAQQFPDLHSELNLSSLELGDSALYFCASSVGSTGSTGELFFGEGSRLTVL.

The V call is TRBV5-4, the J call TRBJ2-7, with 10 bases fitting TRBD1. The germline CDR1 and CDR2 sequences are SGHNT and YYREEE (reference sequence). The junction had 8 bases not matched to a gene; V was cut back by 4 bases and J by 4 bases. The CDR3 consists of 15 residues. The CDR3 loop is CASSTGQGVIYEQYF. The CDR3 region has the DNA TGTGCCAGCAGCACTGGACAGGGGGTAATTTACGAGCAGTACTTC.

The chain carries TRBV5-6 and TRBJ1-3; 8 nucleotides align to TRBD1. V lost 4 bases to trimming and J lost 5 bases; unmatched junction nucleotides: 8. The CDR3 is made up of 15 amino acids. Germline CDR1 reads SGHDT; CDR2 reads YYEEEE. CDR3 nucleotides: TGTGCCAGCAGCCCTCAGACAGGGGTTCGAAACACCATATATTTT. Its translation is CASSPQTGVRNTIYF. The entire variable domain, with the rest obtained from reference TRBV5-6 and TRBJ1-3, is as follows: DAGVTQSPTHLIKTRGQQVTLRCSPKSGHDTVSWYQQALGQGPQFIFQYYEEEERQRGNFPDRFSGHQFPNYSSELNVNALLLGDSALYLCASSPQTGVRNTIYFGEGSWLTVV.

The genes are TRBV5-1 and TRBJ2-1, with TRBD2 matching 11 bases. This CDR3 region has 16 residues. Germline V CDR1 and CDR2: SGHRS, YFSETQ. Trimming removed 0 bases from V and 3 bases from J; junction bases left unmatched: 2. The CDR3 nucleotides read TGCGCCAGCAGCTTGGATCTAGCGGGGGGCTACAATGAGCAGTTCTTC. Amino acid sequence: CASSLDLAGGYNEQFF.

The chain carries TRBV27 and TRBJ2-7; TRBD2 matches 7 bases. The J segment lost 3 bases and the V segment lost 6 bases, leaving 8 bases of the junction unmatched. Looked up from germline, CDR1 is MNHEY and CDR2 is SMNVEV (reference sequence). CDR3 size: 14 residues. The CDR3 region is CASSPYPGGYEQYF. DNA of the CDR3: TGTGCCAGCAGCCCCTACCCGGGAGGCTACGAGCAGTACTTC.

The rearrangement links TRBV21-1 to TRBJ2-1; the D segment call TRBD2 is taken from the table without a DNA check. TRBV21-1 represents a pseudogene. This CDR3 comprises 17 residues. This CDR3 is CASSKGVALAGRNEQFF. The CDR3 DNA reads TGTGCCAGCAGCAAAGGGGTGGCTCTAGCGGGCCGCAATGAGCAGTTCTTC.

This chain uses TRBV7-9 with TRBJ2-7; the D gene is possibly TRBD2 (6 bases). The germline V gene has CDR1 SEHNR and CDR2 FQNEAQ (reference sequence). V was clipped by 3 bases and J by 0 bases, with 12 bases between them. The CDR3 has 15 residues. In nucleotides, the CDR3 is TGTGCCAGCAGCTTTCGACTAGGAGACTCCTACGAGCAGTACTTC. Protein: CASSFRLGDSYEQYF.

In this sample, this clone turned up once. The rearrangement links TRBV6-5 to TRBJ1-4; D remains ambiguous. V shed 0 bases and J shed 0 bases, with 8 bases lying between them. The CDR3 runs 16 residues. CDR1 is MNHEY, CDR2 SVGAGI, per germline. The CDR3 nucleotides are TGTGCCAGCAGTTACTCCTGGGCCCCAACTAATGAAAAACTGTTTTTT. Amino acid sequence: CASSYSWAPTNEKLFF.

The chain employs TRBV7-9 and TRBJ1-4; the D is unclear. V was cut by 3 bases and J by 2 bases, with 7 bases left in between. Germline CDR1 and CDR2: SEHNR and FQNEAQ (reference sequence). The CDR3 runs 14 residues. In DNA, the CDR3 is TGTGCCAGCAGCTTTTTCGGGACTAATGAAAAACTGTTTTTT. Amino acid sequence: CASSFFGTNEKLFF.

The chain has TRBV7-9 and TRBJ1-1; D call uncertain. The V and J ends lost 2 bases and 2 bases respectively, with 9 bases between them. This CDR3 has 14 residues. Germline-derived CDR1 and CDR2 are SEHNR and FQNEAQ (reference sequence). The CDR3 sequence is CASSLLAGNTEAFF. For the CDR3, the DNA is TGTGCCAGCAGCTTATTAGCGGGAAACACTGAAGCTTTCTTT.

The V gene is TRBV5-1, the J gene TRBJ2-7, with 13 bases identical to TRBD2. V lost 3 bases, J lost 3 bases, and 6 bases stayed unmatched. This CDR3 region has 16 residues. Germline-derived CDR1 and CDR2 are SGHRS and YFSETQ. The CDR3 sequence is CASSWGTSGESYEQYF. CDR3 coding DNA: TGCGCCAGCAGCTGGGGGACTAGCGGGGAGAGCTACGAGCAGTACTTC.

This chain links TRBV28 with TRBJ2-1; possibly TRBD2 for D (6 bases). Germline V CDR1 and CDR2: MDHEN, SYDVKM. This CDR3 has 12 amino acids. Trimming cost V 7 bases and J 7 bases, with 11 bases left between them. CDR3 sequence reads: CASTQGRNEQFF. The CDR3 coding sequence is TGTGCCAGCACCCAAGGGAGGAATGAGCAGTTCTTC.

This sequence joins TRBV10-2 and TRBJ2-7; 8 bases align to TRBD1. CDR1 WSHSY and CDR2 SAAADI come from the germline V gene. The V and J ends lost 6 bases and 2 bases, in that order; junction bases with no gene match: 3. This CDR3 region has 13 residues. The CDR3 DNA is TGCGCCAGCAGCAGGGACAGGACCTACGAGCAGTACTTC. Encoded protein: CASSRDRTYEQYF.

CDR3 coding DNA: TGCGCCAGCAGCTCGGAGGGGACAGCCTCCTACAATGAGCAGTTCTTC. It yields the protein CASSSEGTASYNEQFF. The V gene is TRBV5-1, the J gene TRBJ2-1; tentatively, D is TRBD1 (7 bases). V was pared by 3 bases and J by 0 bases, with 13 bases between. CDR3 length: 16 residues. Germline loops: CDR1 SGHRS, CDR2 YFSETQ.

The chain recombines TRBV5-6 with TRBJ2-7; the D gene is possibly TRBD1 (6 bases). This CDR3 region has 15 residues. Germline V gene sequence: CDR1 SGHDT, CDR2 YYEEEE. Trimming took off 2 bases at V and 2 bases at J, with 14 bases between the two ends. The CDR3 protein is CASSFRGTGTYEQYF. The CDR3 DNA reads as TGTGCCAGCAGCTTCAGGGGCACTGGGACCTACGAGCAGTACTTC.

This rearrangement joins TRBV10-3 to TRBJ2-1; 11 positions agree with TRBD2. Unmatched junction bases numbered 4, after V lost 4 bases and J lost 8 bases. There are 14 residues in the CDR3. Germline V lookup: CDR1 ENHRY, CDR2 SYGVKD. CDR3 region: CAISASGRWDEQFF. In nucleotides, the CDR3 is TGTGCCATCAGTGCTAGCGGGAGGTGGGATGAGCAGTTCTTC.

The chain recombines TRBV10-3 with TRBJ1-2; D not resolved. This CDR3 has 12 residues. Germline lookup yields CDR1 ENHRY and CDR2 SYGVKD. The germline V and J ends were trimmed by 4 bases and 1 base, with 4 bases remaining between them. CDR3 nucleotides: TGTGCCATCAGTGGCAGTAACTATGGCTACACCTTC. Translation gives CAISGSNYGYTF.

J is TRBJ2-6 and V is TRBV14; D ambiguous. The V end was cut by 0 bases, the J end by 4 bases, with 4 bases between. This CDR3 region has 14 residues. Germline CDR1 and CDR2: SGHDN and FVKESK. The CDR3 is CASSQDIGANVLTF. CDR3 coding DNA: TGTGCCAGCAGCCAAGATATAGGGGCCAACGTCCTGACTTTC.

This sequence joins TRBV18 and TRBJ2-1, with 9 bases lining up with TRBD2. The CDR3 totals 14 residues. Germline V gene sequence: CDR1 KGHSH, CDR2 LQKENI. The ends lost 3 bases at V and 8 bases at J; junction bases unmatched: 5. DNA of the CDR3: TGTGCCAGCTCACCGGGCCTAGCGGGGTATGAGCAGTTCTTC. Its protein is CASSPGLAGYEQFF.

This chain joins TRBV6-1 and TRBJ2-5, with a possible D match to TRBD1 (6 bases). The CDR3 consists of 13 residues. The germline gives CDR1 MNHNS, CDR2 SASEGT. V gave up 5 bases and J gave up 5 bases, with 12 bases separating them. CDR3 protein: CASSQDSGETQYF. The CDR3 DNA is TGTGCCAGCAGTCAGGACAGTGGCGAGACCCAGTACTTC.

This clone has only a few counts. The V and J genes are TRBV19 and TRBJ1-5, with a tentative D call TRBD1 (5 bases). The V end was cut by 3 bases, the J end by 4 bases, with 10 bases between. The CDR3 runs 14 residues. Germline assignment: CDR1 LNHDA and CDR2 SQIVND (reference sequence). The CDR3 DNA sequence: TGTGCCAGTAGTATCCCGACAGAGAATCAGCCCCAGCATTTT. Translating it yields CASSIPTENQPQHF.

The chain uses TRBV10-3 and TRBJ2-1; 7 nucleotides align to TRBD2. With V trimmed by 6 bases and J by 6 bases, 11 bases remained unmatched. Looked up from germline, CDR1 is ENHRY and CDR2 is SYGVKD. The CDR3 consists of 15 residues. The CDR3 spells CAISLAAGMVNEQFF. The CDR3 coding sequence is TGTGCCATCAGCTTAGCAGCGGGGATGGTCAATGAGCAGTTCTTC.

The CDR3 region is CASSGGITRQGQYF. As DNA, the CDR3 is TGTGCCAGCAGTGGAGGGATCACGAGGCAGGGGCAGTACTTC. The chain has TRBV6-5 and TRBJ2-7, with a weak D call TRBD2 (6 bases). Germline V gene data show CDR1 as MNHEY and CDR2 as SVGAGI. V was clipped by 5 bases and J by 9 bases, with 20 bases between them. CDR3 length equals 14 residues.